The 29 T cell receptor beta chains below come from one sample, sequenced in a study of blood T cell repertoires in COVID-19. Sequencing used immunoSEQ multiplex PCR; TCRdb keeps in-frame clones, though not all of them. The sample consists of over 400,000 clones, about 89% of them appearing once. The sequenced sample was peripheral blood. Receptors originate from a woman in her forties or fifties with COVID-19, enrolled during active disease.

The CDR3 nucleotides are TGTGCCAGCAGGGGACCGGGACTCCGGGGTCAGCCCCAGCATTTT. It specifies CASRGPGLRGQPQHF. The rearrangement joins TRBV2 to TRBJ1-5; D possibly corresponds to TRBD1 (5 bases). The germline V gene has CDR1 SNHLY and CDR2 FYNNEI. This CDR3 contains 15 residues. V was clipped by 6 bases and J by 6 bases, with 18 bases between them.

J is TRBJ1-1 and V is TRBV12-5; D is unclear. The CDR3 is made up of 12 amino acids. V lost 6 bases and J 8 bases, leaving 13 bases between the germline ends. The germline V gene has CDR1 LGHNT and CDR2 FRNRAP. The CDR3: CASGPGKNEAFF. The CDR3 nucleotides read TGTGCTAGTGGCCCGGGAAAAAACGAAGCTTTCTTT.

This clone showed up just once. V and J are TRBV5-1 and TRBJ1-2; weak D call: TRBD1 (5 bases). V lost 0 bases and J lost 4, with 7 bases in between. CDR3 length: 13 amino acids. CDR1 and CDR2 (germline): SGHRS, YFSETQ. The CDR3 sequence: CASSLEDSYGYTF. The CDR3 DNA is TGCGCCAGCAGCTTGGAAGACAGCTATGGCTACACCTTC.

This clone was counted only a few times. The rearrangement uses TRBV28 and TRBJ1-5; D is possibly TRBD1 (6 bases). There are 12 residues in the CDR3. V was clipped by 6 bases and J by 11 bases, with 14 bases between them. Germline CDR1 and CDR2: MDHEN and SYDVKM. DNA for the CDR3: TGTGCCAGCAGGTTACAGGGTACGGCCCAGCATTTT. Its protein is CASRLQGTAQHF.

In its sample, this clone was seen once. V and J are TRBV5-6 and TRBJ1-1; 8 bases are shared with TRBD1. V shed 5 bases, J shed 0 bases, and the junction held 9 bases outside the gene matches. The CDR3 extends over 16 amino acids. Germline CDR1 and CDR2: SGHDT and YYEEEE. For the CDR3, the DNA is TGTGCCAGCAGTCGGACAGGGCCCCTGATGAACACTGAAGCTTTCTTT. Its protein is CASSRTGPLMNTEAFF.

The chain is built from TRBV11-2 and TRBJ1-1, with 8 bases lining up with TRBD1. Germline lookup yields CDR1 SGHAT and CDR2 FQNNGV. The ends lost 3 bases at V and 11 bases at J; junction bases unmatched: 14. This CDR3 is built from 15 residues. The DNA for the CDR3 is TGTGCCAGCAGCTTGGCTCAGGGGGCGCGCCCGGGGGCTTTCTTT. Encoded protein: CASSLAQGARPGAFF.

The chain employs TRBV7-7 and TRBJ1-4; 8 bases agree with TRBD1. After removal of 5 bases from V and 8 bases from J, the junction contained 10 bases not matched to a gene. This CDR3 contains 15 residues. Looked up from germline, CDR1 is SSHAT and CDR2 is FNYEAQ (reference sequence). The DNA for the CDR3 is TGTGCCAGCAGCCCCCTGGCAGGGGGCGAAGAAAAACTGTTTTTT. Translating gives CASSPLAGGEEKLFF.

V gene TRBV6-5 combines with J gene TRBJ2-1; D unresolved. The CDR3 extends over 13 amino acids. V lost 2 bases, J lost 6 bases, and 8 bases lay in between. Germline-derived CDR1 and CDR2 are MNHEY and SVGAGI. DNA of the CDR3: TGTGCCAGCAGTTACCGCAGGTTCAATGAGCAGTTCTTC. This codes for CASSYRRFNEQFF.

V gene TRBV6-5 combines with J gene TRBJ2-7; 7 bases are shared with TRBD2. V dropped 4 bases and J dropped 2; count of bases not matched to a gene: 8. Germline values: CDR1 MNHEY, CDR2 SVGAGI. CDR3 length: 15 amino acids. The CDR3 is CASSSPWRGTYEQYF. The CDR3 DNA follows: TGTGCCAGCAGTTCCCCCTGGCGGGGGACCTACGAGCAGTACTTC.

The CDR3 DNA reads as TGTGCCAGCTCACCACAACGGGGGTTGGGATCTGAAGCTTTCTTT. Protein: CASSPQRGLGSEAFF. This chain links TRBV18 with TRBJ1-1; weak D call: TRBD1 (5 bases). This CDR3 contains 15 residues. Trimming left V 1 base short and J 6 bases short, with 15 bases between. CDR1 KGHSH and CDR2 LQKENI come from the germline V gene.

Details on this clone: The limits of the CDR3 on the DNA are not certain, so only TCRdb's listed CDR3 is given. The CDR3 region is CASSRVGGGSGYTF. The J gene is TRBJ1-2, the V gene TRBV21-1; TRBD1, the table's D call, lacks a check against the DNA. TRBV21-1 is tagged as a pseudogene. With termini counted, the CDR3 has 14 amino acids.

This rearrangement joins TRBV7-6 to TRBJ1-2, with D uncertain. From germline, CDR1 is SGHVS and CDR2 FNYEAQ. V lost 4 bases and J 3 bases, leaving 15 bases between the germline ends. The CDR3 is made up of 15 amino acids. Here the CDR3 DNA reads TGTGCCAGCAGCTCCTTACAGAAACCGTACTATGGCTACACCTTC. This codes for CASSSLQKPYYGYTF.

The rearrangement links TRBV4-1 to TRBJ2-1, with 8 nucleotides matching TRBD2. The CDR3 contains 14 residues. After removal of 4 bases from V and 4 bases from J, the junction contained 3 bases not matched to a gene. Germline V CDR1 and CDR2: MGHRA, YSYEKL. The CDR3 coding sequence is TGCGCCAGCAGCCGCATAGCGGGATACAATGAGCAGTTCTTC. It yields the protein CASSRIAGYNEQFF.

This CDR3 is CATNKGGQGAYNEQFF. CDR3 sequence (DNA): TGTGCCACCAACAAAGGGGGACAGGGGGCCTACAATGAGCAGTTCTTC. This sequence joins TRBV24-1 and TRBJ2-1, with 11 bases aligning to TRBD1. The germline gives CDR1 KGHDR, CDR2 SFDVKD. The CDR3 contains 16 residues. V lost 8 bases and J lost 2; bases outside the gene matches: 7.

The rearrangement joins TRBV5-1 to TRBJ2-5, with TRBD1 matching over 9 bases. V shed 3 bases and J 4 bases; nucleotides not matched to a gene: 7. Per the germline V gene, CDR1 is SGHRS and CDR2 is YFSETQ. The CDR3 is made up of 15 amino acids. The CDR3 protein is CASSSWTGVGETQYF. CDR3 nucleotide sequence: TGCGCCAGCAGCTCCTGGACAGGGGTAGGAGAGACCCAGTACTTC.

The gene calls are TRBV7-2 and TRBJ2-7, with TRBD1 matching over 7 bases. The V segment lost 4 bases and the J segment 3 bases; nucleotides outside the gene matches: 9. From germline, CDR1 is SGHTA and CDR2 FQGNSA. The CDR3 has 15 residues. CDR3 in amino acids: CASSSYRGLDYEQYF. The CDR3 bases are TGTGCCAGCAGCTCCTACAGGGGTCTCGACTACGAGCAGTACTTC.

CDR3 amino acids: CASSLAKLSGANVLTF. In DNA form, the CDR3 reads TGTGCCAGCAGCTTGGCCAAGCTCTCTGGGGCCAACGTCCTGACTTTC. The chain joins TRBV5-4 to TRBJ2-6; D remains unclear. The V gene lost 0 bases and the J gene lost 0 bases, with 7 bases spanning the gap. The CDR3 has 16 residues. Germline loops: CDR1 SGHNT, CDR2 YYREEE (reference sequence).

The count of this clone is one. This chain joins TRBV3-1 (or the pseudogene TRBV3-2) and TRBJ2-1, with TRBD2 matching over 10 bases. Germline assignment: CDR1 LGHDT and CDR2 YNNKEL (reference sequence). The CDR3 runs 15 residues. Unmatched junction bases numbered 6, after V lost 7 bases and J lost 3 bases. Here the CDR3 DNA reads TGTGCCAGCACCACTAGCGGGGCGGGCTACAATGAGCAGTTCTTC. Encoded protein: CASTTSGAGYNEQFF.

The rearrangement joins TRBV6-5 to TRBJ1-5; tentatively, D is TRBD1 (6 bases). The V and J ends lost 10 bases and 3 bases respectively, with 13 bases between them. Germline V CDR1 and CDR2: MNHEY, SVGAGI. The CDR3 consists of 13 residues. This chain's CDR3 is CATSGTNNQPQHF. The CDR3, as DNA: TGTGCCACTTCAGGGACAAACAATCAGCCCCAGCATTTT.

The chain joins TRBV2 to TRBJ1-2; TRBD1 matches at 7 bases. The CDR3 is 15 amino acids. V dropped 3 bases and J dropped 0; count of bases not matched to a gene: 4. Germline CDR1 SNHLY, CDR2 FYNNEI. CDR3 in DNA: TGTGCCAGCAGTGATTACAGGGGATCTAACTATGGCTACACCTTC. Protein product: CASSDYRGSNYGYTF.

This chain joins TRBV5-4 and TRBJ2-7, with D perhaps matching TRBD2 (5 bases). The CDR3 loop spans 12 amino acids. Trimming removed 2 bases at V and 4 bases at J, with 7 bases between. Germline V gene data show CDR1 as SGHNT and CDR2 as YYREEE (reference sequence). CDR3 sequence reads: CASSFGVYEQYF. CDR3 DNA sequence: TGTGCCAGCAGCTTCGGGGTGTACGAGCAGTACTTC.

The genes are TRBV5-1 and TRBJ1-1, with no clear D. The CDR3 sequence is 13 residues long. The V gene's germline CDR1 is SGHRS and CDR2 YFSETQ. V lost 4 bases and J 1 base, leaving 8 bases between the germline ends. The DNA for the CDR3 is TGCGCCAGCAGCCAATACAGGAACACTGAAGCTTTCTTT. Encoded protein: CASSQYRNTEAFF.

The chain has TRBV5-1 and TRBJ2-3; 10 bases match TRBD2. The CDR3 spans 17 residues. From germline, CDR1 is SGHRS and CDR2 YFSETQ. V shed 6 bases and J 3 bases; nucleotides not matched to a gene: 13. CDR3 in amino acids: CASKASGGKGGTDTQYF. CDR3 sequence (DNA): TGCGCCAGCAAGGCTAGCGGGGGAAAAGGGGGGACAGATACGCAGTATTTT.

V and J are TRBV19 and TRBJ1-1, with D possibly matching TRBD1 (5 bases). V lost 5 bases and J lost 6, with 16 bases in between. This CDR3 contains 14 residues. Germline assignment: CDR1 LNHDA and CDR2 SQIVND (reference sequence). The CDR3 nucleotides are TGTGCCAGTAGTTGGCAGGCCCGGGGGTCTGAAGCTTTCTTT. This sequence encodes CASSWQARGSEAFF.

V usage is TRBV6-5 and J usage is TRBJ2-1, with TRBD1 as a possible D gene (5 bases). The CDR3 length is 15 residues. Germline lookup yields CDR1 MNHEY and CDR2 SVGAGI. The V and J ends lost 2 bases and 6 bases respectively, with 14 bases between them. The CDR3 nucleotides read TGTGCCAGCAGTTACGACGTGGGGCGTGGCAATGAGCAGTTCTTC. Protein product: CASSYDVGRGNEQFF.

The J gene is TRBJ2-7, the V gene TRBV5-1; 9 bases are a match to TRBD1. The V segment lost 3 bases and the J segment 3 bases; nucleotides outside the gene matches: 10. The CDR3 is 16 amino acids. The germline V gene encodes CDR1 SGHRS and CDR2 YFSETQ. Here the CDR3 reads CASSWDRDRDLYEQYF. CDR3 DNA: TGCGCCAGCAGCTGGGATCGGGACAGGGATCTCTACGAGCAGTACTTC. The entire variable domain, with the rest obtained from reference TRBV5-1 and TRBJ2-7, is as follows: KAGVTQTPRYLIKTRGQQVTLSCSPISGHRSVSWYQQTPGQGLQFLFEYFSETQRNKGNFPGRFSGRQFSNSRSEMNVSTLELGDSALYLCASSWDRDRDLYEQYFGPGTRLTVT.

The chain recombines TRBV7-9 with TRBJ1-2; possible D gene TRBD1, 5 bases. V gave up 5 bases and J gave up 7 bases, with 14 bases separating them. Germline V gives CDR1 SEHNR, CDR2 FQNEAQ (reference sequence). The CDR3 is 13 amino acids. The CDR3 DNA is TGTGCCAGCAGCCCCCACGTCGGGGGTGGCTACACCTTC. Its translation is CASSPHVGGGYTF.

This chain connects TRBV19 to TRBJ1-1; 9 nucleotides align to TRBD1. Trimming took 7 bases from V and 4 from J; bases not matched to a gene: 7. CDR1 and CDR2 (germline): LNHDA, SQIVND (reference sequence). The CDR3 length is 14 residues. Here the CDR3 reads CASTLQGASTEAFF. The CDR3 nucleotides are TGTGCCAGTACTTTACAGGGGGCGAGCACTGAAGCTTTCTTT.

CDR3 nucleotides: TGCGCCAGCGGGGGGTCCTACGAGCAGTACTTC. The encoded protein is CASGGSYEQYF. The V call is TRBV10-2, the J call TRBJ2-7; maybe TRBD2 (6 bases). The CDR3 extends over 11 amino acids. Trimming stripped 8 bases from V and 1 base from J, with 6 bases between. CDR1 and CDR2 (germline): WSHSY, SAAADI.